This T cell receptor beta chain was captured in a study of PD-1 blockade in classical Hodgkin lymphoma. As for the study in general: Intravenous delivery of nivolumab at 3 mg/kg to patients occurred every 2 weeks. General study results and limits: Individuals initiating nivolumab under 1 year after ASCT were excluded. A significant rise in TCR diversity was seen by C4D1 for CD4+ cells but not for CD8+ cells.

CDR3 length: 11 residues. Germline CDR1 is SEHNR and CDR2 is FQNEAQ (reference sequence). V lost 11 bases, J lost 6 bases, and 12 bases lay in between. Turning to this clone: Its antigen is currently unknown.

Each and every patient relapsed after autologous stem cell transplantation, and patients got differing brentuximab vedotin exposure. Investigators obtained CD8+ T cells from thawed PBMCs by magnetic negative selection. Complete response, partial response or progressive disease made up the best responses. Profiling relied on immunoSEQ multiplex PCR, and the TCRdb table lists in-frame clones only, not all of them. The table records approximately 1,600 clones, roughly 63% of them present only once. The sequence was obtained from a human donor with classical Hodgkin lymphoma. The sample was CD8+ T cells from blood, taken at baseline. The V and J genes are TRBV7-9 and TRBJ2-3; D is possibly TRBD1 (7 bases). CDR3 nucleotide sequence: TGTGCCTGGAGGGGGCTTGATACGCAGTATTTT. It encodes CAWRGLDTQYF. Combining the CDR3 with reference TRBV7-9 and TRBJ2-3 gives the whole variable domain DTGVSQNPRHKITKRGQNVTFRCDPISEHNRLYWYRQTLGQGPEFLTYFQNEAQLEKSRLLSDRFSAERPKGSFSTLEIQRTEQGDSAMYLCAWRGLDTQYFGPGTRLTVL.